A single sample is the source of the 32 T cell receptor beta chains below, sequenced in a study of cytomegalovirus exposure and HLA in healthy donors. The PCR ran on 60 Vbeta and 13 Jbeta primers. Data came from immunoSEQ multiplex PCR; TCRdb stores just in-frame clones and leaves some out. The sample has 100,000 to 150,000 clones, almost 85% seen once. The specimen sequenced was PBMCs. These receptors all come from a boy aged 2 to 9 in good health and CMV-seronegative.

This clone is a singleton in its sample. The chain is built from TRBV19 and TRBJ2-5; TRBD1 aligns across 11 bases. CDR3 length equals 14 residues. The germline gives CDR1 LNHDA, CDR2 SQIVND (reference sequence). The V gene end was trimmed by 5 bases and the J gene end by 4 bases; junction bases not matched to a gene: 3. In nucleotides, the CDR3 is TGTGCCAGTAGTCCAGGGACAGGGGGAGAGACCCAGTACTTC. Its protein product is CASSPGTGGETQYF.

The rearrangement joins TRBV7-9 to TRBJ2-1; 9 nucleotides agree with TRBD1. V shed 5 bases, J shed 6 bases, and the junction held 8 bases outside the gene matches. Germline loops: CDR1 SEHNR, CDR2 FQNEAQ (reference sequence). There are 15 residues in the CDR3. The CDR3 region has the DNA TGTGCCAGCAGCCAGGGACAGGGTGATGTCAATGAGCAGTTCTTC. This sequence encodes CASSQGQGDVNEQFF. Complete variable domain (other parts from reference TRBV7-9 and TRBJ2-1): DTGVSQNPRHKITKRGQNVTFRCDPISEHNRLYWYRQTLGQGPEFLTYFQNEAQLEKSRLLSDRFSAERPKGSFSTLEIQRTEQGDSAMYLCASSQGQGDVNEQFFGPGTRLTVL.

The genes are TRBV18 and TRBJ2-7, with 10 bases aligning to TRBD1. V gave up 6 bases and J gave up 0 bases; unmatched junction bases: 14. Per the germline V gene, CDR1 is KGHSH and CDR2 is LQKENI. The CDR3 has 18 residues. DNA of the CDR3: TGTGCCAGCTCCCGTTTAGGGACAGGGGTCGTCGGCTCCTACGAGCAGTACTTC. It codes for CASSRLGTGVVGSYEQYF.

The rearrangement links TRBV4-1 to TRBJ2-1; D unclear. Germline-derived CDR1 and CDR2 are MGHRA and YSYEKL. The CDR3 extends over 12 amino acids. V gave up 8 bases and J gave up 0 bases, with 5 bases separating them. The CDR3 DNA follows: TGCGCCAGCGGCAACTCCTACAATGAGCAGTTCTTC. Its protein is CASGNSYNEQFF.

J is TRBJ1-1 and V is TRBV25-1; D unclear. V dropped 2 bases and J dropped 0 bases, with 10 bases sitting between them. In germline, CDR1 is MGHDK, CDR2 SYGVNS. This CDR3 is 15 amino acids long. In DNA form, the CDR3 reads TGTGCCAGCAGTGAAGGCAGGATGGTGAACACTGAAGCTTTCTTT. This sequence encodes CASSEGRMVNTEAFF.

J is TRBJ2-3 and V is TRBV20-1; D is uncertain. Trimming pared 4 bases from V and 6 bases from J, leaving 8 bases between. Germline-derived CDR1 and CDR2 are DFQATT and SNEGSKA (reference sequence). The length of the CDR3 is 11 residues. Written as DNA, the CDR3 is TGCAGTGCTATGATCGGGGATACGCAGTATTTT. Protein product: CSAMIGDTQYF.

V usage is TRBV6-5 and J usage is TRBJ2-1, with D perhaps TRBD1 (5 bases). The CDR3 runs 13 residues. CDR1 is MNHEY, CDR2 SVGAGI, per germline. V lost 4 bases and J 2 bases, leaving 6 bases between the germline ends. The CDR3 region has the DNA TGTGCCAGCAGTTCAGGGACCTACAATGAGCAGTTCTTC. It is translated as CASSSGTYNEQFF.

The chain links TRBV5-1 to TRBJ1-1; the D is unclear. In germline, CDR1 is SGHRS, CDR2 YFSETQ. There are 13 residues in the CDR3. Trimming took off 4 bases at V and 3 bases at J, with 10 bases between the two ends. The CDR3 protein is CASSPGGDTEAFF. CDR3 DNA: TGCGCCAGCAGCCCCGGCGGGGACACTGAAGCTTTCTTT.

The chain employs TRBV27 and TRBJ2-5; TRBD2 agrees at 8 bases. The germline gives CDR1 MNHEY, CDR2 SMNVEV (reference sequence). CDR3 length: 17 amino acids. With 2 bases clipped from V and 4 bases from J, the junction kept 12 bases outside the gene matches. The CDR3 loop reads CASSLRPSSGGRETQYF. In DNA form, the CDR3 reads TGTGCCAGCAGTTTACGCCCATCAAGCGGGGGAAGAGAGACCCAGTACTTC.

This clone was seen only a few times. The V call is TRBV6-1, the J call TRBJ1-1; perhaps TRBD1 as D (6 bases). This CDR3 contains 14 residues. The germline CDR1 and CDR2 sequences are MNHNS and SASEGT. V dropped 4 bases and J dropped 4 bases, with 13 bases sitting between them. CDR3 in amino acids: CASSGGGRGTEAFF. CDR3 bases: TGTGCCAGCAGTGGAGGGGGACGGGGCACTGAAGCTTTCTTT.

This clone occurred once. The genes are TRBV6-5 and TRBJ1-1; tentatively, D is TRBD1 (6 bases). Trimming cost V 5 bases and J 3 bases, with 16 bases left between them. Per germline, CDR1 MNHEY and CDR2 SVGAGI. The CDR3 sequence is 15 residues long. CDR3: CASSRGSDSYTEAFF. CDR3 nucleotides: TGTGCCAGCAGTAGGGGGTCTGATTCTTACACTGAAGCTTTCTTT.

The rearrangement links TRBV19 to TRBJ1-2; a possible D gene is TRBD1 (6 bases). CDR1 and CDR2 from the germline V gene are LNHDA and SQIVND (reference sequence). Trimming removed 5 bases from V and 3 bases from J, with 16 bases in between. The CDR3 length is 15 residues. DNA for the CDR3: TGTGCCAGTAGTTTTCCGCGGGGGCTTGACTATGGCTACACCTTC. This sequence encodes CASSFPRGLDYGYTF.

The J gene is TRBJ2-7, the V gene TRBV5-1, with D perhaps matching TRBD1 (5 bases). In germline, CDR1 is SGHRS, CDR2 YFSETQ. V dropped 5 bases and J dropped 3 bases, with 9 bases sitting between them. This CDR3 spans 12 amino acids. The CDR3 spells CASRSGYYEQYF. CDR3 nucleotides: TGCGCCAGCAGATCAGGGTACTACGAGCAGTACTTC.

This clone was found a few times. CDR3 sequence (DNA): TGTGCCAGCAGCTTAAATAAGGGGGCGCATAATTCACCCCTCCACTTT. As protein: CASSLNKGAHNSPLHF. This chain joins TRBV7-6 and TRBJ1-6; TRBD1 aligns across 7 bases. CDR3 size: 16 residues. The germline gives CDR1 SGHVS, CDR2 FNYEAQ. V was pared by 2 bases and J by 5 bases, with 6 bases of the junction left unmatched.

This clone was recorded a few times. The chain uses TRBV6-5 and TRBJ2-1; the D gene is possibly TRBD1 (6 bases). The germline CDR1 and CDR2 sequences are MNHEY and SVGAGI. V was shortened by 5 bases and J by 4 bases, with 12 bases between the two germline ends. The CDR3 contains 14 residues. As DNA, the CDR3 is TGTGCCAGCAGTCCCCGGGACATGTACAATGAGCAGTTCTTC. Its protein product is CASSPRDMYNEQFF.

In DNA form, the CDR3 reads TGTGCCATCAGTGAGAAAGGGGGCGGCACTAATGAAAAACTGTTTTTT. Its protein product is CAISEKGGGTNEKLFF. The chain joins TRBV10-3 to TRBJ1-4, with TRBD1 identical over 7 bases. V gave up 2 bases and J gave up 2 bases; unmatched junction bases: 5. CDR3 length equals 16 residues. Germline CDR1 reads ENHRY; CDR2 reads SYGVKD.

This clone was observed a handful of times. The CDR3 DNA sequence: TGTGCCAGCAGTGACCGCCAGAAAGACTCTGGAAACACCATATATTTT. It translates to CASSDRQKDSGNTIYF. The J gene is TRBJ1-3, the V gene TRBV6-4, with D uncertain. The germline gives CDR1 MRHNA, CDR2 SNTAGT. The CDR3 extends over 16 amino acids. V was cut by 2 bases and J by 0 bases, with 11 bases left in between.

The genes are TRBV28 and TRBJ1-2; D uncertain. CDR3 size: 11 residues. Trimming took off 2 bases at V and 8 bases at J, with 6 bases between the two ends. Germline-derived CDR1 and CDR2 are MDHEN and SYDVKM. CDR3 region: CASSLGLGYTF. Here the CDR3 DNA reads TGTGCCAGCAGTTTAGGGCTGGGCTACACCTTC.

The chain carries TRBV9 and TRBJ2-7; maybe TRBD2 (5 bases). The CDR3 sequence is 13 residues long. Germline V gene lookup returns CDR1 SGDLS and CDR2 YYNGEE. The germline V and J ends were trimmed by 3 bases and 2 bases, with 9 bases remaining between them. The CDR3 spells CASSATGAYEQYF. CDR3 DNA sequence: TGTGCCAGCAGCGCCACCGGGGCCTACGAGCAGTACTTC.

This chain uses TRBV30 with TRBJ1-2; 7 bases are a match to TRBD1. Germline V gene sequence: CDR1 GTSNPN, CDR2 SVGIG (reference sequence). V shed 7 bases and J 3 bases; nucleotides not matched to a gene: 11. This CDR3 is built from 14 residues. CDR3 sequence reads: CASDLRDSYYGYTF. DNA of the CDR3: TGTGCCTCGGATCTTCGGGACAGCTACTATGGCTACACCTTC.

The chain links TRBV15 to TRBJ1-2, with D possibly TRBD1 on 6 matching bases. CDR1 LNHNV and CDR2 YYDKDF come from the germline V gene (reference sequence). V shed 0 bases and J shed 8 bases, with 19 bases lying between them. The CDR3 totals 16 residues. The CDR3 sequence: CATSRDDRRGAAGYTF. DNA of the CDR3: TGTGCCACCAGCAGAGATGATCGCAGGGGCGCGGCCGGCTACACCTTC.

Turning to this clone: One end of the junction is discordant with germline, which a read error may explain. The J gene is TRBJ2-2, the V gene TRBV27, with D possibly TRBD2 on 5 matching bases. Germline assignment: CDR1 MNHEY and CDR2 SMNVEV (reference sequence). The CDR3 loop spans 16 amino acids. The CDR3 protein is CASTPLGRANTGELFF. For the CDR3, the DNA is TGTGCCAGCACCCCCCTAGGGCGGGCGAATACCGGGGAGCTGTTTTTT.

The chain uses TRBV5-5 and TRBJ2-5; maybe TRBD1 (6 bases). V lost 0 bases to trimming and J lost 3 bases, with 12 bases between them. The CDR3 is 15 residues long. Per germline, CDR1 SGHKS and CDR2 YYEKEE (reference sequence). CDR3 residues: CASSLGTEREETQYF. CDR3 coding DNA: TGTGCCAGCAGCTTGGGGACAGAAAGAGAAGAGACCCAGTACTTC.

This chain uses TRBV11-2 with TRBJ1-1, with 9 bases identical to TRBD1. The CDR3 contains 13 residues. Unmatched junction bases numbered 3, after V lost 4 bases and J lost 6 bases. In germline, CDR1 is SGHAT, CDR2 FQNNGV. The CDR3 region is CASSSTGGPEAFF. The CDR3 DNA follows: TGTGCCAGCAGCTCGACAGGGGGTCCTGAAGCTTTCTTT. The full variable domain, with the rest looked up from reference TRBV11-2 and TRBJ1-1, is EAGVAQSPRYKIIEKRQSVAFWCNPISGHATLYWYQQILGQGPKLLIQFQNNGVVDDSQLPKDRFSAERLKGVDSTLKIQPAKLEDSAVYLCASSSTGGPEAFFGQGTRLTVV.

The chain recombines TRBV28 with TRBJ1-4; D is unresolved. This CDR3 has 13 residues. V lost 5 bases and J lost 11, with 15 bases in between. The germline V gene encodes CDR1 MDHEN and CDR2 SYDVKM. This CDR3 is CASSTPVLRKLFF. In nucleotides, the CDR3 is TGTGCCAGCAGTACCCCAGTACTCAGGAAACTGTTTTTT.

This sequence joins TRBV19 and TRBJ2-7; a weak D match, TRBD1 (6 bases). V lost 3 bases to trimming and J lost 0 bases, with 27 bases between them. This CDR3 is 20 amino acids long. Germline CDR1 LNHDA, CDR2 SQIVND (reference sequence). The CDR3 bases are TGTGCCAGTAGTATTGGGAGAGGAGACAGGACTTTAGCGAGCTCCTACGAGCAGTACTTC. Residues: CASSIGRGDRTLASSYEQYF.

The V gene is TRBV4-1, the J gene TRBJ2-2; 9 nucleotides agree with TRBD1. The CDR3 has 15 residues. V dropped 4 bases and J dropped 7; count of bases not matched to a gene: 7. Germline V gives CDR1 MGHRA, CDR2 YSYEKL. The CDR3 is CASSLGQGLGGELFF. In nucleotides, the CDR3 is TGCGCCAGCAGCCTCGGACAGGGGTTGGGCGGGGAGCTGTTTTTT.

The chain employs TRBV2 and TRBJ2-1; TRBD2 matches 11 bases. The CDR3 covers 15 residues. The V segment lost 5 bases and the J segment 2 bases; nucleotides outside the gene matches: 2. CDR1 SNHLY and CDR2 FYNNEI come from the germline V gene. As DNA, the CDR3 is TGTGCCAGCAGTTTACTAGCGGGGGCCTACAATGAGCAGTTCTTC. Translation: CASSLLAGAYNEQFF.

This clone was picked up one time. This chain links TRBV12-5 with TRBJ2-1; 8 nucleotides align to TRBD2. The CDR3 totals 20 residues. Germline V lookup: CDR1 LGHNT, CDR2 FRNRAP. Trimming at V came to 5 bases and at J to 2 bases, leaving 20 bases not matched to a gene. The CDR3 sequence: CASGLAPGLGLGGTYNEQFF. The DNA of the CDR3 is TGTGCTAGTGGTCTCGCTCCGGGACTAGGGCTCGGGGGGACCTACAATGAGCAGTTCTTC.

The CDR3 here is CASSMQSSPGELFF. The CDR3 DNA follows: TGTGCCAGTAGCATGCAGTCCTCTCCTGGGGAGCTGTTTTTT. The J gene is TRBJ2-2, the V gene TRBV19; D remains ambiguous. The CDR3 is 14 amino acids. Trimming cost V 6 bases and J 8 bases, with 16 bases left between them. Germline-derived CDR1 and CDR2 are LNHDA and SQIVND (reference sequence).

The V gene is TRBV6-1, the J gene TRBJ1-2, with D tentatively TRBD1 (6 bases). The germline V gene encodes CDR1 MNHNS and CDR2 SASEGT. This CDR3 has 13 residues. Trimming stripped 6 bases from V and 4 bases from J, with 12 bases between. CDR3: CASRLTGLYGYTF. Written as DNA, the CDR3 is TGTGCCAGCAGGCTGACAGGACTCTATGGCTACACCTTC.

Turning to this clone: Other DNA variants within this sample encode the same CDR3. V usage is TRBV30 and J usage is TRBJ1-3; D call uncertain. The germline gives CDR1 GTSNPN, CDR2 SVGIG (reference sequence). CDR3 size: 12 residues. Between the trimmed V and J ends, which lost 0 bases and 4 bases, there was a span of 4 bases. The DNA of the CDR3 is TGTGCCTGGAGTGTACTGGGAAACACCATATATTTT. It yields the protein CAWSVLGNTIYF.